The count of the clone carrying this T cell receptor (beta chain) is one. The antigen remains undetermined. The data were taken from a study of shared clonotypes between healthy human individuals. General study results and limits: The low donor count limited represented genetic and exposure-history diversity. Sample collection involved blood only; tissue repertoires are likely different. Some naive CD4 clonotypes, roughly 4.8%, turned up in common across several donors.

Sequenced by immunoSEQ multiplex PCR; TCRdb stores in-frame clones only, minus some. This sample has 2 million to 2.5 million clones, with about 92% found just once. The CDR3 runs to 15 residues. V was pared by 4 bases and J by 2 bases, with 15 bases between. Germline CDR1 and CDR2: MNHEY and SVGAGI. Naive CD8 isolation took CD45RO-negative cells positively selected for CCR7 and excluded terminally differentiated effector memory CD45RA+ cells. The J gene is TRBJ2-7, the V gene TRBV6-5; D is possibly TRBD1 (6 bases). The clonotype originates from a man aged 18-30 years in good health. Some clones in this sample may be carry-over from other donors' samples. The sequenced sample was naive CD8+ T cells from PBMCs. CDR3 sequence: CASSSTGHVAYEQYF. The CDR3, as DNA: TGTGCCAGCAGTTCGACGGGACATGTGGCCTACGAGCAGTACTTC.